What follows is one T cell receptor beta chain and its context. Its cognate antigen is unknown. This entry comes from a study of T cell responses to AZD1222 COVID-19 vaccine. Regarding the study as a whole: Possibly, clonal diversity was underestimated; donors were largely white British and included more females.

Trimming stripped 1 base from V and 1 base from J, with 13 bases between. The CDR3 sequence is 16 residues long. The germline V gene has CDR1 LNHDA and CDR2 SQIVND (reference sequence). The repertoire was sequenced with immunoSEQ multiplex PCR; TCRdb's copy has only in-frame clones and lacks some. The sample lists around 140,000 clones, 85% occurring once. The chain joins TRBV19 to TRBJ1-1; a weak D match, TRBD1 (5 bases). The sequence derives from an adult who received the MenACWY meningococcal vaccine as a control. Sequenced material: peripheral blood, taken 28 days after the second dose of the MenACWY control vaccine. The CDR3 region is CASSIVGPGTNTEAFF. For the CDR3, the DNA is TGTGCCAGTAGTATAGTGGGGCCAGGGACGAACACTGAAGCTTTCTTT.